These T cell receptor beta chains were read from a single sample in a study of blood T cell repertoires in COVID-19. Only in-frame clones appear in the TCRdb table, and some are missing; sequencing was by immunoSEQ multiplex PCR. The data hold some 350,000 clones, with about 90% observed a single time. What was sequenced was PBMCs or T cells enriched from blood (not recorded which). The origin of the receptors is a woman aged 30 to 39 who had recovered from COVID-19. Both conserved end residues are part of each CDR3. D genes are given only for firm matches. Not all rows give a size; the values are once, few, many and, for expanded clones, a class.

clone_size,v_call,d_call,j_call,cdr3_nt,cdr3_aa
NA,TRBV5-5,NA,TRBJ1-3,TGTGCCAGCAGCTTACAGGGCCCCTCTGGAAACACCATATATTTT,CASSLQGPSGNTIYF
NA,TRBV10-3,NA,TRBJ2-1,TGTGCCATCAGTGATTTCGCCGGGACAACCACTGGGAATGAGCAGTTCTTC,CAISDFAGTTTGNEQFF
NA,TRBV6-5,NA,TRBJ2-7,TGTGCCAGCAGCCTAGGTGGCAACTACGAGCAGTACTTC,CASSLGGNYEQYF
once,TRBV28,TRBD2,TRBJ2-3,TGTGCCTGCGGTAGGGCTAGCGGGAGTACAGATACGCAGTATTTT,CACGRASGSTDTQYF
NA,TRBV2,NA,TRBJ2-5,TGTGCCAGCAGTGCTGTAAGGGAGGAGACCCAGTACTTC,CASSAVREETQYF
NA,TRBV7-9,NA,TRBJ1-3,TGTGCCAGCAGCCAAGTGGGGACAACGACTGGAAACACCATATATTTT,CASSQVGTTTGNTIYF
once,TRBV27,TRBD1,TRBJ2-7,TGTGCCAGCAGTTACCGGGACAGGGACCCCTACGAGCAGTACTTC,CASSYRDRDPYEQYF
NA,TRBV6-5,NA,TRBJ2-7,TGTGCCAGCAGCCCGGGACACCTGCCCTACGAGCAGTACTTC,CASSPGHLPYEQYF
NA,TRBV9,NA,TRBJ2-5,TGTGCCAGCAGCCTCGTAGACCAGCGGACTCAAGAGACCCAGTACTTC,CASSLVDQRTQETQYF
NA,TRBV12-3/TRBV12-4,NA,TRBJ2-3,TGTGCCAGCAGCCTAGTAACAGATACGCAGTATTTT,CASSLVTDTQYF
NA,TRBV7-2,TRBD2,TRBJ2-7,TGTGCCAGCAGTTCACCTCCGGGACTAGCGGGAGTACGCTCCTACGAGCAGTACTTC,CASSSPPGLAGVRSYEQYF
NA,TRBV5-1,TRBD2,TRBJ2-2,TGCGCCAGCAGCATAGCGGGGGGGCTTCAAACCGGGGAGCTGTTTTTT,CASSIAGGLQTGELFF
NA,TRBV12-3/TRBV12-4,NA,TRBJ1-1,TGTGCCAGCAGTCCCGACACTAACACTGAAGCTTTCTTT,CASSPDTNTEAFF
NA,TRBV19,TRBD2,TRBJ2-5,TGTGCCAGTAGTATGAGTAGCGGGGGGGTAGAGACCCAGTACTTC,CASSMSSGGVETQYF
NA,TRBV6-5,NA,TRBJ1-4,TGTGCCAGCAGGCGGGGGCATGGTGAAAAACTGTTTTTT,CASRRGHGEKLFF
NA,TRBV5-1,TRBD1,TRBJ1-2,TGCGCCAGCAGCCTCACCGGGACAGGGGTTGGCTACACCTTC,CASSLTGTGVGYTF
NA,TRBV5-4,NA,TRBJ2-7,TGTGCCAGCAGCTTGGTTCCAGGGGCCTACGAGCAGTACTTC,CASSLVPGAYEQYF
NA,TRBV6-5,NA,TRBJ2-3,TGTGCCAGCAGCCGGGACTTCACAGATACGCAGTATTTT,CASSRDFTDTQYF
NA,TRBV20-1,TRBD2,TRBJ2-5,TGCAGTGCTAGTGGGGTCGAGCGGGAGAATCAAGAGACCCAGTACTTC,CSASGVERENQETQYF
NA,TRBV11-2,NA,TRBJ2-7,TGTGCCAGCAGCCCCTTGGTTGGAGCCTACGAGCAGTACTTC,CASSPLVGAYEQYF
NA,TRBV6-2/TRBV6-3,NA,TRBJ2-2,TGTGCCAGCAGTTTCGGGGGGAACACCGGGGAGCTGTTTTTT,CASSFGGNTGELFF
NA,TRBV18,TRBD2,TRBJ2-5,TGTGCCAGCTCACCCCCTAGCGGAAGGCAAGAGACCCAGTACTTC,CASSPPSGRQETQYF
NA,TRBV11-2,NA,TRBJ2-7,TGTGCCAGCAGCTTAGAGAGAACGAGCTCCTACGAGCAGTACTTC,CASSLERTSSYEQYF
NA,TRBV24-1,NA,TRBJ2-1,TGTGCCACCAGTGATTTACGGTACAATGAGCAGTTCTTC,CATSDLRYNEQFF
NA,TRBV19,TRBD2,TRBJ2-1,TGTGCCAGTAGTCTACCCGGGGCGGGGGGGCCGGTCAATGAGCAGTTCTTC,CASSLPGAGGPVNEQFF
NA,TRBV15,NA,TRBJ2-4,TGTGCCACCAGCAGAGATAGGGGACAAGACATTCAGTACTTC,CATSRDRGQDIQYF
NA,TRBV5-5,NA,TRBJ2-7,TGTGCCAGCAGCTTCTCGCTTGCTACCTACGAGCAGTACTTC,CASSFSLATYEQYF
NA,TRBV4-2,NA,TRBJ2-1,TGTGCCAGCAGCCAAGATTTTGGCCTAAGGGGCAATGAGCAGTTCTTC,CASSQDFGLRGNEQFF